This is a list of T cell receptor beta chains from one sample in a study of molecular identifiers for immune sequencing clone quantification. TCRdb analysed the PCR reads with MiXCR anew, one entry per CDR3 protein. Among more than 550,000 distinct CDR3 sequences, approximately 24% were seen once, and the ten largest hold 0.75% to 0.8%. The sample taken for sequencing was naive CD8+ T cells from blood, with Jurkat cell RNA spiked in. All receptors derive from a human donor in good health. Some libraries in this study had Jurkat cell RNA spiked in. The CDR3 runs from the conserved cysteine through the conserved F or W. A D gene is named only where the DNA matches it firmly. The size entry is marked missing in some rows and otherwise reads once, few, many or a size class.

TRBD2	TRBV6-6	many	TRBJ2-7	TGTGCCAGCAGTTACTTACGGGAGGTTTACTACGAGCAGTACTTC	CASSYLREVYYEQYF
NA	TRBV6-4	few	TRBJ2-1	TGTGCCAGCAGCGACGTCGTGGGGTTAGGCAATGAGCAGTTCTTC	CASSDVVGLGNEQFF
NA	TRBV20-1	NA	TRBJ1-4	TGCAGTGCTAGAGTTGTGCAGGAGGTGGAGAAACTGTTTTTT	CSARVVQEVEKLFF
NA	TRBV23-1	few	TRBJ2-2	TGCGCCAGCAGTCCAATCATAAGGGCCGGGGAGCTGTTTTTT	CASSPIIRAGELFF
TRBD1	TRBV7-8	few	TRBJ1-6	TGTGCCAGCAGCCGGACAGGGTCACTTTCACCCCTCCACTTT	CASSRTGSLSPLHF
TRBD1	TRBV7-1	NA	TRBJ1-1	TGTGCCAGGGGGGGACAGGGAGCCCCTGAAGCTTTCTTT	CARGGQGAPEAFF
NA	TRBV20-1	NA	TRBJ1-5	TGCAGTGCTAGAGTGCGCCGGGACGGATCATATAGCAATCAGCCCCAGCATTTT	CSARVRRDGSYSNQPQHF
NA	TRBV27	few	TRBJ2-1	TGTGCCAGCAGTTCAGGAGTCTCCTACAATGAGCAGTTCTTC	CASSSGVSYNEQFF
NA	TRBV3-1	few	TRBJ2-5	TGTGCCAGCAGCCAAGGCGCGGGTGCACAAGAGACCCAGTACTTC	CASSQGAGAQETQYF
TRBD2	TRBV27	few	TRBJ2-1	TGTGCCAGCAGCTCTCTGGTCGGGCGGGAGGGCTACAATGAGCAGTTCTTC	CASSSLVGREGYNEQFF
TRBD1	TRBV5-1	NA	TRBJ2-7	TGCGCCAGCAGCTTGGAGGGACAGGGGAGCTCCTACGAGCAGTACTTC	CASSLEGQGSSYEQYF
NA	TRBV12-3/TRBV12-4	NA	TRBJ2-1	TGTGCCAGCAGTCCACTCCGAGACGAGCAGTTCTTC	CASSPLRDEQFF
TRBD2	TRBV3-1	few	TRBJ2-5	TGTGCCAGCAGCCAACCGGGACTAGGCGTAGAGACCCAGTACTTC	CASSQPGLGVETQYF
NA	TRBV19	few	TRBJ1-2	TGTGCCACCTACCGTTTAAACTATGGCTACACCTTC	CATYRLNYGYTF
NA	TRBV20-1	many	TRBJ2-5	TGCAGTGCTAGGTACCCGGAGACCCAGTACTTC	CSARYPETQYF
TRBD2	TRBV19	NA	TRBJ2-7	TGTGCCACTTCCTCGGCGGGGGGAAGCCCCTACGAGCAGTACTTC	CATSSAGGSPYEQYF
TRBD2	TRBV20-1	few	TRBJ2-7	TGCAGTGCCCGTGGACTAGCCCGGATGGAGCAGTACTTC	CSARGLARMEQYF
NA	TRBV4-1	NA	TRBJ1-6	TGCGCCAGCAGCCAAGAAATAGGGCTCAATTCACCCCTCCACTTT	CASSQEIGLNSPLHF
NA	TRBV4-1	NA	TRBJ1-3	TGCGTTAGCAGCCAAGCACCTGGAAACACCATATATTTT	CVSSQAPGNTIYF
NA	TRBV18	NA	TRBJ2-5	TGTGCCAGCTCACCACCGGGAGGCCCGTCGTTAGAGACCCAGTACTTC	CASSPPGGPSLETQYF
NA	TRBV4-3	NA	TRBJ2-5	TGCGCCAGCAGCCAAGACGCTTGGGGGGTTGAGACCCAGTACTTC	CASSQDAWGVETQYF
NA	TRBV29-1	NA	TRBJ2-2	TGCAGCGTTCTGTCAGCGGCCGGGGAGCTGTTTTTT	CSVLSAAGELFF
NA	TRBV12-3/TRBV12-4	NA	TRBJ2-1	TGTGCCAGCAGGACGACAGGCCGCTCCTACAATGAGCAGTTCTTC	CASRTTGRSYNEQFF
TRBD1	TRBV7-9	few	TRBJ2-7	TGTGCCAGCAGCTTACTACAGGGGGCGCAGGACGAGCAGTACTTC	CASSLLQGAQDEQYF
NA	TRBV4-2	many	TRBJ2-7	TGTGCCAGCAGCCAAAGGGATCCCCAGGGTCCCGAGCAGTACTTC	CASSQRDPQGPEQYF
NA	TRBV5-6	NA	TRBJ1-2	TGTGCCAGCACCGCACAGAAGCTGGAGAAAACTTCTAACTATGGCTACACCTTC	CASTAQKLEKTSNYGYTF
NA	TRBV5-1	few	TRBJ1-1	TGCGCCAGCAGCTGGGTGGGGGGCATCCAGAACACTGAAGCTTTCTTT	CASSWVGGIQNTEAFF
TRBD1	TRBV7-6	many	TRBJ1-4	TGTGCCAGCAGCCTCCTACAGGGGTTGCGGGAAAAACTGTTTTTT	CASSLLQGLREKLFF
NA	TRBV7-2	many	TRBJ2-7	TGTGCCAGCAGCCTCTCAGGGGCCAGAATCCAATCCTACGAGCAGTACTTC	CASSLSGARIQSYEQYF